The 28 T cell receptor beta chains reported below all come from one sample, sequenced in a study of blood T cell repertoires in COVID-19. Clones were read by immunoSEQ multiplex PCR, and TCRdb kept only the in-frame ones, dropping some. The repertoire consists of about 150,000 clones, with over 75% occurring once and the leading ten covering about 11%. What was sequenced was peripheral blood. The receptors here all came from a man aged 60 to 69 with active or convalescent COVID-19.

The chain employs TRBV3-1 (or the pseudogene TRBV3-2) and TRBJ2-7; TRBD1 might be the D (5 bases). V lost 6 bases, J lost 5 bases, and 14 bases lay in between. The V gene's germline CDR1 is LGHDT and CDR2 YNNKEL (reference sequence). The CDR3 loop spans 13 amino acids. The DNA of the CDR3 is TGTGCCAGCAGACTCCAGGGTTCCCACGAGCAGTACTTC. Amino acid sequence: CASRLQGSHEQYF.

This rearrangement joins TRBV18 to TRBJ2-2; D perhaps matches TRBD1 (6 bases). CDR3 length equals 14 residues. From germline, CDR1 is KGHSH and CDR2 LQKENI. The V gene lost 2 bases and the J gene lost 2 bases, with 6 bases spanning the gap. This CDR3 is CASSPGTNTGELFF. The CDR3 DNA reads TGTGCCAGCTCACCAGGGACAAACACCGGGGAGCTGTTTTTT. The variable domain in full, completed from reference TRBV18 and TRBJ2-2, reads NAGVMQNPRHLVRRRGQEARLRCSPMKGHSHVYWYRQLPEEGLKFMVYLQKENIIDESGMPKERFSAEFPKEGPSILRIQQVVRGDSAAYFCASSPGTNTGELFFGEGSRLTVL.

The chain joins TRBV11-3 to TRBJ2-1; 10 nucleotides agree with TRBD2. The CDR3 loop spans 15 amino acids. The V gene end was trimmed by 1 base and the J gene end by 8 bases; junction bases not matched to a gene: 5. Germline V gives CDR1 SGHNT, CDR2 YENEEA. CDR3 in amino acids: CASSLGAGTSDEQFF. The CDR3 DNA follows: TGTGCCAGCAGCTTAGGGGCCGGGACTAGCGATGAGCAGTTCTTC. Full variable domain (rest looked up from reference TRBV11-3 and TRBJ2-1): EAGVVQSPRYKIIEKKQPVAFWCNPISGHNTLYWYLQNLGQGPELLIRYENEEAVDDSQLPKDRFSAERLKGVDSTLKIQPAELGDSAVYLCASSLGAGTSDEQFFGPGTRLTVL.

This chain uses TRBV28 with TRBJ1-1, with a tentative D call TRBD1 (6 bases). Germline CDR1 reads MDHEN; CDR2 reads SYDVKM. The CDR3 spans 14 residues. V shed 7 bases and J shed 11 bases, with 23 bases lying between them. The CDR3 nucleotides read TGTGCCAGCACCATACCCGGGGGGCGCAAAGGGGCTTTCTTT. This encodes CASTIPGGRKGAFF.

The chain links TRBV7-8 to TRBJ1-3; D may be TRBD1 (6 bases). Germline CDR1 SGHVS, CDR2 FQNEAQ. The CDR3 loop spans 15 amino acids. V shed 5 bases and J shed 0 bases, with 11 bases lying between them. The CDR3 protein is CASSPTGSSGNTIYF. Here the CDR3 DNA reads TGTGCCAGCAGCCCGACAGGTAGCTCTGGAAACACCATATATTTT.

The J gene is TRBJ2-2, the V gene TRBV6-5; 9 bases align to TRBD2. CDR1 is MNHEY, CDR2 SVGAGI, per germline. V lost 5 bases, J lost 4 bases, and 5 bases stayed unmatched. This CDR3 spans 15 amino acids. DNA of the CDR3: TGTGCCAGCAGTCCTGGACTAGCGAGCACCGGGGAGCTGTTTTTT. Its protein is CASSPGLASTGELFF.

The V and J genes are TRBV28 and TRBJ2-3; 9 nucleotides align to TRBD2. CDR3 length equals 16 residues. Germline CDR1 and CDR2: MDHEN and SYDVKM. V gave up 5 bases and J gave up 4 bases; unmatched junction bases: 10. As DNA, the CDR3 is TGTGCCAGCAGTGATAGCGGGAGAGTGGGCTCAGATACGCAGTATTTT. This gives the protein CASSDSGRVGSDTQYF.

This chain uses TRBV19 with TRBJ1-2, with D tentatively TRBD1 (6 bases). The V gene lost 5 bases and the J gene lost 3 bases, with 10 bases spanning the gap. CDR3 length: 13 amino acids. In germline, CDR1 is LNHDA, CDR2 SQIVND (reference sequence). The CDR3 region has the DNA TGTGCCAGTAGTGACCGGACAGACTATGGCTACACCTTC. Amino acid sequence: CASSDRTDYGYTF.

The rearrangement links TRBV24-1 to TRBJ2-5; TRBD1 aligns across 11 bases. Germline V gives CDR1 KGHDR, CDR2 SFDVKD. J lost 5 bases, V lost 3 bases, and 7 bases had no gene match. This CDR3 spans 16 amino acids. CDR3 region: CATSDSGQGAGETQYF. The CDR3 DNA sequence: TGTGCCACCAGTGATAGCGGACAGGGGGCAGGGGAGACCCAGTACTTC.

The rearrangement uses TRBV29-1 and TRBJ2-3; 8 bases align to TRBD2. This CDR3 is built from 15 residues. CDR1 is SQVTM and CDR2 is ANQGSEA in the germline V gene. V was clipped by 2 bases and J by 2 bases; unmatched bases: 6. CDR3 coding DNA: TGCAGCGTTGAAATTAGCGGGATAAACACAGATACGCAGTATTTT. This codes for CSVEISGINTDTQYF.

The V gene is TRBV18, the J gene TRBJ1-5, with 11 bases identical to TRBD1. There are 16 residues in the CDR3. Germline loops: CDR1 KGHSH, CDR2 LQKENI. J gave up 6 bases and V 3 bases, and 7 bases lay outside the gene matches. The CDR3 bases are TGTGCCAGCTCACCTCCTGGACAGGGGGCTGGTCAGCCCCAGCATTTT. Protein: CASSPPGQGAGQPQHF.

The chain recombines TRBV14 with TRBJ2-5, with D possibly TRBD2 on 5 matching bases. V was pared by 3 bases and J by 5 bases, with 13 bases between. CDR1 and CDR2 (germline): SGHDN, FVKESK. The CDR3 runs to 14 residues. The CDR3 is CASSQLASGETQYF. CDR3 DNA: TGTGCCAGCAGCCAGTTAGCCTCGGGGGAGACCCAGTACTTC.

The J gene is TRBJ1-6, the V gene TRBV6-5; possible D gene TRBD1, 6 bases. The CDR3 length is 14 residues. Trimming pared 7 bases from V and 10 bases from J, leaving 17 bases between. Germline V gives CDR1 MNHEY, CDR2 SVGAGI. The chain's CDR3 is CASTDKGVYSPLHF. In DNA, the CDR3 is TGTGCCAGCACCGACAAGGGGGTTTACTCACCCCTCCACTTT.

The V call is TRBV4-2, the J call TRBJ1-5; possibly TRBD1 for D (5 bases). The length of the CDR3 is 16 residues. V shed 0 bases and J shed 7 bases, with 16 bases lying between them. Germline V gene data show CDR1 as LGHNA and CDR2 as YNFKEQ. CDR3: CASSQEAREGRQPQHF. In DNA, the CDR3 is TGTGCCAGCAGCCAAGAGGCTCGGGAGGGGAGGCAGCCCCAGCATTTT.

CDR3 loop: CASSITGEQYF. The CDR3 nucleotides are TGTGCCAGCAGCATAACTGGCGAGCAGTACTTC. This sequence joins TRBV7-8 and TRBJ2-7; no definite D call. The V gene lost 5 bases and the J gene lost 6 bases, with 8 bases spanning the gap. Germline V gene lookup returns CDR1 SGHVS and CDR2 FQNEAQ. The CDR3 length is 11 residues.

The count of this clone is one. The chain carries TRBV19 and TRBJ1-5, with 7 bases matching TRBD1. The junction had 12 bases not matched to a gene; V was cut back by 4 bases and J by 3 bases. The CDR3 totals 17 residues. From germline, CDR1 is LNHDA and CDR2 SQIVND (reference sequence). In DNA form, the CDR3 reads TGTGCCAGTAGTACCCCGACAGGGCTTTCGGTCAATCAGCCCCAGCATTTT. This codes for CASSTPTGLSVNQPQHF.

The CDR3 region has the DNA TGCGCCAGCAGCTTGGTGGTGACACAGAACACCGGGGAGCTGTTTTTT. As protein: CASSLVVTQNTGELFF. The chain recombines TRBV5-1 with TRBJ2-2; D is unclear. Per germline, CDR1 SGHRS and CDR2 YFSETQ. CDR3 length: 16 amino acids. V dropped 0 bases and J dropped 1 base, with 10 bases sitting between them.

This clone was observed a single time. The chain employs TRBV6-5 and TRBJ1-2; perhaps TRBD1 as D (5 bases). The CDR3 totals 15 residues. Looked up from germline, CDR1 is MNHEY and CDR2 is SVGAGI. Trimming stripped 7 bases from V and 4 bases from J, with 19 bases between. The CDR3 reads CASTSLGGGRYGYTF. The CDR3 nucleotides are TGTGCCAGCACTTCTCTGGGGGGGGGTCGCTATGGCTACACCTTC.

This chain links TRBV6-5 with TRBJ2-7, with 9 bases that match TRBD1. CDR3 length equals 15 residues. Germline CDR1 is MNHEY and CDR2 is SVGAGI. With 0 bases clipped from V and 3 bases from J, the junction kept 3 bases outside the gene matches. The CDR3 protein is CASSYSAGQGYEQYF. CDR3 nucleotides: TGTGCCAGCAGTTACTCAGCGGGACAGGGCTACGAGCAGTACTTC.

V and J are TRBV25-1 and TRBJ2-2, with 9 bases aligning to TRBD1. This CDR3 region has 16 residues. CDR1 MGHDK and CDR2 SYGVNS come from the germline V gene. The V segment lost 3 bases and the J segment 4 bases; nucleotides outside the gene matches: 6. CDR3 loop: CASSDPTGGGTGELFF. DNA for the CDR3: TGTGCCAGCAGTGACCCGACAGGGGGTGGCACCGGGGAGCTGTTTTTT.

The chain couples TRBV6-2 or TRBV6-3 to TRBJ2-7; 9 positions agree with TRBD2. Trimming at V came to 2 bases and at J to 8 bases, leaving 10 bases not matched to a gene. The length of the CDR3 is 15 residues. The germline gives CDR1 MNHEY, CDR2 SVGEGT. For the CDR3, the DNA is TGTGCCAGCAGTTACCTTAGGACTAGCGCGGTACAGCAGTACTTC. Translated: CASSYLRTSAVQQYF.

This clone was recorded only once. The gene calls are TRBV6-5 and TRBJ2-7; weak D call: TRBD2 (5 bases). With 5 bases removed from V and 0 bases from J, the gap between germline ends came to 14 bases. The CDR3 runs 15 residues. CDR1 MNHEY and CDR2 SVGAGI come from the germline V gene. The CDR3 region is CASSRERISSYEQYF. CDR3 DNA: TGTGCCAGCAGTAGGGAGAGGATAAGCTCCTACGAGCAGTACTTC.

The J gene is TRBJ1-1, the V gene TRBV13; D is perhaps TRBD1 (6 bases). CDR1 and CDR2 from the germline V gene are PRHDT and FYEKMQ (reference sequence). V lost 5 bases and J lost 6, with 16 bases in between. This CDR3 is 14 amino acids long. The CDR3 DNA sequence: TGTGCCAGCAGCCCGCCAGGGGTGGCCTCTGAAGCTTTCTTT. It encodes CASSPPGVASEAFF.

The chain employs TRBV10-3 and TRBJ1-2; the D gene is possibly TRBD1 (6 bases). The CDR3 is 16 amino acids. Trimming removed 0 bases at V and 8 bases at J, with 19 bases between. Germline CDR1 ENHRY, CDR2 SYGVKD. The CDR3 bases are TGTGCCATCAGTGAGTCGAGGCAGGGGTTCGGAGGCGGCTACACCTTC. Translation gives CAISESRQGFGGGYTF.

CDR3 DNA: TGTGCCAGCAGTTACCTGACTAGCGGGGATCATACGGGTACGCAGTATTTT. It encodes CASSYLTSGDHTGTQYF. V gene TRBV6-2 or TRBV6-3 combines with J gene TRBJ2-3; 11 bases line up with TRBD2. The CDR3 contains 17 residues. The ends lost 2 bases at V and 8 bases at J; junction bases unmatched: 12. Germline CDR1 is MNHEY and CDR2 is SVGEGT.

The CDR3 bases are TGTGCCAGTAGCGAAGGGACTTATAGCAATCAGCCCCAGCATTTT. Protein sequence: CASSEGTYSNQPQHF. This sequence joins TRBV19 and TRBJ1-5; TRBD1 is a possible D gene (5 bases). Germline CDR1 LNHDA, CDR2 SQIVND (reference sequence). Trimming left V 6 bases short and J 0 bases short, with 12 bases between. This CDR3 region has 15 residues.

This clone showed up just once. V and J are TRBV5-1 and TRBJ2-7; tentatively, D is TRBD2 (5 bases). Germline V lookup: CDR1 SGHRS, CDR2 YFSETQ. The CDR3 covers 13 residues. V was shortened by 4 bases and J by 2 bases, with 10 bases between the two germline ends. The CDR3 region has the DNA TGCGCCAGCAGCCGAGCGGCCACCTACGAGCAGTACTTC. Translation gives CASSRAATYEQYF.

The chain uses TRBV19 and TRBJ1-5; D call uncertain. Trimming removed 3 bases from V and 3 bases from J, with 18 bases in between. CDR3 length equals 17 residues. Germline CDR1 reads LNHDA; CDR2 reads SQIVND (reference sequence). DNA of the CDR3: TGTGCCAGTAGTATTCCTGGTTTCGGGTTGAACAATCAGCCCCAGCATTTT. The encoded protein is CASSIPGFGLNNQPQHF.